The clone carrying this T cell receptor beta chain appeared a single time. V gave up 4 bases and J gave up 2 bases; unmatched junction bases: 5. Germline values: CDR1 MNHNS, CDR2 SASEGT. The CDR3 has 16 residues. TCRdb keeps only in-frame clones here, not all; method: immunoSEQ multiplex PCR. This repertoire shows 85,000 to 90,000 clones, around 90% found once; its top ten account for under 5.5%. This entry belongs to a study of T cell responses to AZD1222 COVID-19 vaccine. The chain uses TRBV6-1 and TRBJ2-5; 12 nucleotides agree with TRBD2. The starting material was peripheral blood, obtained 28 days after the second AZD1222 dose. This clonotype was obtained from an adult who received the AZD1222 COVID-19 vaccine. The CDR3 spells CASSGLAGAEQETQYF. CDR3 DNA sequence: TGTGCCAGCAGTGGACTAGCGGGGGCCGAGCAAGAGACCCAGTACTTC.